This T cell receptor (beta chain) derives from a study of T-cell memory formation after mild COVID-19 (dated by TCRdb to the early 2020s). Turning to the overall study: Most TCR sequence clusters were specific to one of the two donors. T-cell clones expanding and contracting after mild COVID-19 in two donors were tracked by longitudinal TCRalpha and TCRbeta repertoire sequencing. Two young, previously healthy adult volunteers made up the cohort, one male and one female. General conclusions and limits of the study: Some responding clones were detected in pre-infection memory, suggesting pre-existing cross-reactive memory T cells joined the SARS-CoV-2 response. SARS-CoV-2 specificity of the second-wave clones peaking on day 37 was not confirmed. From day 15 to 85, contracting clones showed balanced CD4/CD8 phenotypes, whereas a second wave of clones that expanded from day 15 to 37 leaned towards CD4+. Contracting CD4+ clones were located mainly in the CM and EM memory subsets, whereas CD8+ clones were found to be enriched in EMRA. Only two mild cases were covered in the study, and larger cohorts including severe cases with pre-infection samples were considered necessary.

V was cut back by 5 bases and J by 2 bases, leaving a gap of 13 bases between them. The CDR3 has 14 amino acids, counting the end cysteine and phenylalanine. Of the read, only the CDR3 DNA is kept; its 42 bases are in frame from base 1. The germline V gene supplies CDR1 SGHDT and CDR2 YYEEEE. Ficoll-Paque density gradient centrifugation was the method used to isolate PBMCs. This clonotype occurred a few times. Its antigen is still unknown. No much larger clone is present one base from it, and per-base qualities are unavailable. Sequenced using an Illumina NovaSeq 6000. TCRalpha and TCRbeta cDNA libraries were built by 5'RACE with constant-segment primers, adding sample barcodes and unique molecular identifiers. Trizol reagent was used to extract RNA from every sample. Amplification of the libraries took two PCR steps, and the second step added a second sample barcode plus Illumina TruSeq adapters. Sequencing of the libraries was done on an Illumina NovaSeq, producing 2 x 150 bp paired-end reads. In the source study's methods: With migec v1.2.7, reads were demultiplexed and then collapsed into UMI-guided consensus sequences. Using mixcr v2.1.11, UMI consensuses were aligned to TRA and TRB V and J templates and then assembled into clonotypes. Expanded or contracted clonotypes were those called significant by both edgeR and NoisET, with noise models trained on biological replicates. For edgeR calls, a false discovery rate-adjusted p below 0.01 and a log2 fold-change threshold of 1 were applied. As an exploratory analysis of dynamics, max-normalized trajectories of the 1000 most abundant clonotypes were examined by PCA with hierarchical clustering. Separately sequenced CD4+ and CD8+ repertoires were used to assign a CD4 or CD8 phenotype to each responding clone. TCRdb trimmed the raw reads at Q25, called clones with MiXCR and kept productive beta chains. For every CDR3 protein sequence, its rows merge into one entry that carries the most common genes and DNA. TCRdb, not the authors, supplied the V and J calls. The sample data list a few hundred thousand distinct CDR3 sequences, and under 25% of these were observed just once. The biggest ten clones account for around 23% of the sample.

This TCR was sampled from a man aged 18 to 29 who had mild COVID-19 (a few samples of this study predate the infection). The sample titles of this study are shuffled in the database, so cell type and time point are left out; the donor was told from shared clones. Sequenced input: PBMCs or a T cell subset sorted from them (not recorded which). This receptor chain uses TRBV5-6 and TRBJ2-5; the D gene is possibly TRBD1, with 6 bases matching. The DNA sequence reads TGTGCCAGCAGTGTAGGGGGACGTCAAGAGACCCAGTACTTC. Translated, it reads CASSVGGRQETQYF.